The 19 T cell receptor beta chains reported below all come from one sample, sequenced in a study of T-cell reconstitution after alpha-beta-depleted transplantation in children (dated by TCRdb to about 2016). The sample's treatment or condition label is to be understood as: allogeneic hematopoietic cell transplantation with graft depleted of TCRalphabeta T cells and CD19 B cells. The library came from PCR. This sample was sequenced with an Illumina HiSeq 2500. TCR library preparation used molecular barcoding, with unique molecular identifiers applied to normalize quantification of the TCRbeta repertoire. Through fastp at Q25 and MiXCR, TCRdb rebuilt clones from the public reads, retaining in-frame beta chains. Identical CDR3 protein sequences are pooled into one entry, listed with their most common genes and DNA. The sample has fewer than 550,000 distinct CDR3 sequences on record, over 9.5% of them singletons. The leading ten clones occupy roughly 15% of the sample.

The specimen was PBMCs, mostly from graft donor cells, collected 180 days after TCRalphabeta/CD19-depleted stem cell transplant. The receptors derive from a female patient aged 2 to 10 who had a stem cell transplant for aplastic anemia, so the T cells may come from the graft donor.

The chain recombines TRBV6-5 with TRBJ2-5; TRBD2 aligns across 9 bases. V lost 4 bases, J lost 8 bases, and 14 bases stayed unmatched. Germline lookup yields CDR1 MNHEY and CDR2 SVGAGI. This CDR3 is built from 16 residues. The CDR3 loop reads CASSFLGREGRFTQYF. DNA for the CDR3: TGTGCCAGCAGTTTCCTCGGGCGGGAGGGCCGTTTCACCCAGTACTTC.

This clonotype was seen a handful of times. The chain recombines TRBV7-7 with TRBJ1-4, with 7 positions matching TRBD1. V dropped 5 bases and J dropped 7; count of bases not matched to a gene: 7. Germline V gene data show CDR1 as SSHAT and CDR2 as FNYEAQ (reference sequence). The CDR3 is 14 residues long. In DNA form, the CDR3 reads TGTGCCAGCAGCCTACGACAGGGTGCTGAAAAACTGTTTTTT. Translating it yields CASSLRQGAEKLFF.

This clonotype was observed many times. V usage is TRBV10-2 and J usage is TRBJ2-5, with D possibly matching TRBD1 (6 bases). The CDR3 sequence is 16 residues long. Trimming took 6 bases from V and 1 from J, leaving 18 bases between them. The germline CDR1 and CDR2 sequences are WSHSY and SAAADI. The CDR3 protein is CASSEIGGHFQETQYF. The CDR3 bases are TGCGCCAGCAGCGAAATTGGGGGACACTTCCAAGAGACCCAGTACTTC.

This clonotype was detected a few times. The rearrangement joins TRBV11-3 to TRBJ2-7; 7 nucleotides line up with TRBD2. The germline CDR1 and CDR2 sequences are SGHNT and YENEEA. This CDR3 comprises 16 residues. V gave up 5 bases and J gave up 2 bases; unmatched junction bases: 12. CDR3 sequence reads: CASSPTGRELPYEQYV. The CDR3 region has the DNA TGTGCCAGCAGCCCCACCGGGCGGGAGCTACCCTACGAGCAGTACGTC.

This clonotype showed up just a few times. CDR3 residues: CASSDSRRANTGELFF. The CDR3 bases are TGTGCCAGCAGTGATTCCCGACGCGCGAACACCGGGGAGCTGTTTTTT. V usage is TRBV25-1 and J usage is TRBJ2-2; no reliable D call. From germline, CDR1 is MGHDK and CDR2 SYGVNS. The CDR3 is made up of 16 amino acids. V dropped 3 bases and J dropped 0 bases, with 11 bases sitting between them.

This clonotype was observed a handful of times. The chain carries TRBV5-1 and TRBJ1-2; no reliable D call. The CDR3 is 14 residues long. V lost 4 bases and J lost 2, with 12 bases in between. Germline V gene lookup returns CDR1 SGHRS and CDR2 YFSETQ. CDR3 DNA sequence: TGCGCCAGCAGCCTTGACGGCGGGAACTATGGCTACACCTTC. Its translation is CASSLDGGNYGYTF.

The CDR3 region is CASSDPWTSGSRETQYF. DNA of the CDR3: TGTGCCAGCAGCGACCCCTGGACTAGCGGGAGTAGGGAGACCCAGTACTTC. This chain uses TRBV7-6 with TRBJ2-5; 13 nucleotides line up with TRBD2. With V trimmed by 5 bases and J by 5 bases, 11 bases remained unmatched. The CDR3 length is 17 residues. Germline-derived CDR1 and CDR2 are SGHVS and FNYEAQ.

This clonotype has at least ten counts. The chain links TRBV5-1 to TRBJ1-1; D not certain. Between the trimmed V and J ends, which lost 6 bases and 1 base, there was a span of 13 bases. The CDR3 runs 14 residues. CDR1 is SGHRS, CDR2 YFSETQ, per germline. CDR3 loop: CASTSRPGNTEAFF. In DNA, the CDR3 is TGCGCCAGCACCTCCCGGCCCGGGAACACTGAAGCTTTCTTT.

There are a few counts of this clonotype. The chain is built from TRBV18 and TRBJ1-5; 8 positions match TRBD1. The CDR3 consists of 15 residues. The germline V gene encodes CDR1 KGHSH and CDR2 LQKENI. The V and J ends lost 5 bases and 3 bases, in that order; junction bases with no gene match: 6. CDR3: CASSDGQGINQPQHF. CDR3 DNA: TGTGCCAGCTCAGACGGACAGGGAATCAATCAGCCCCAGCATTTT.

This clonotype was detected a few times. The chain has TRBV20-1 and TRBJ1-1; D is undetermined. V lost 3 bases and J 11 bases, leaving 19 bases between the germline ends. Germline V gene data show CDR1 as DFQATT and CDR2 as SNEGSKA (reference sequence). The CDR3 covers 13 residues. The CDR3 spells CSASEGFIALAFF. CDR3 coding DNA: TGCAGTGCTAGTGAAGGGTTTATTGCTCTGGCTTTCTTT.

V and J are TRBV7-6 and TRBJ2-7, with 13 bases identical to TRBD2. This CDR3 has 18 residues. CDR1 is SGHVS, CDR2 FNYEAQ, per germline. With 5 bases clipped from V and 2 bases from J, the junction kept 12 bases outside the gene matches. The CDR3 DNA reads TGTGCCAGCAGCCTCAAGCCGGGACTAGCGGGACCACCCTACGAGCAGTACTTC. Residues: CASSLKPGLAGPPYEQYF.

V is TRBV7-6 and J is TRBJ1-2; D is perhaps TRBD1 (5 bases). The germline V and J ends were trimmed by 1 base and 4 bases, with 16 bases remaining between them. This CDR3 has 16 residues. Per the germline V gene, CDR1 is SGHVS and CDR2 is FNYEAQ. The CDR3 spells CASSLVPSGDAYGYTF. The CDR3, as DNA: TGTGCCAGCAGCTTAGTTCCCTCTGGGGACGCCTATGGCTACACCTTC.

This clonotype showed up many times. The chain is built from TRBV12-3 or TRBV12-4 and TRBJ1-6, with D possibly matching TRBD1 (6 bases). This CDR3 contains 17 residues. V was shortened by 4 bases and J by 6 bases, with 19 bases between the two germline ends. The CDR3 sequence is CASSSEPPGHLNSPLHF. In DNA form, the CDR3 reads TGTGCCAGCAGTTCCGAACCCCCGGGACACCTTAATTCACCCCTCCACTTT.

This clonotype was recorded a few times. The chain has TRBV20-1 and TRBJ2-2; tentative D call: TRBD2 (6 bases). The CDR3 contains 16 residues. The V end was cut by 3 bases, the J end by 1 base, with 15 bases between. The germline gives CDR1 DFQATT, CDR2 SNEGSKA (reference sequence). CDR3 loop: CSARPASDRNTGELFF. The CDR3 nucleotides are TGCAGTGCTAGGCCCGCTAGCGACAGGAACACCGGGGAGCTGTTTTTT.

This clonotype was seen repeatedly, ten times or more. The rearrangement joins TRBV6-2 or TRBV6-3 to TRBJ1-5, with 9 bases that match TRBD1. The CDR3 totals 15 residues. V gave up 2 bases and J gave up 6 bases; unmatched junction bases: 5. From germline, CDR1 is MNHEY and CDR2 SVGEGT. The CDR3 reads CASSYHTGGPQPQHF. In DNA form, the CDR3 reads TGTGCCAGCAGTTACCATACAGGGGGCCCTCAGCCCCAGCATTTT.

This clonotype has more than one count but fewer than ten. CDR3: CSASTPGPSKEKLFF. CDR3 in DNA: TGCAGTGCTAGTACCCCGGGACCCTCGAAGGAAAAACTGTTTTTT. The gene calls are TRBV20-1 and TRBJ1-4, with D possibly matching TRBD1 (5 bases). Per germline, CDR1 DFQATT and CDR2 SNEGSKA (reference sequence). The CDR3 runs to 15 residues. The ends were cut back, 3 bases at V and 8 bases at J, with 19 bases in the middle.

This clonotype has more than one count but fewer than ten. V and J are TRBV20-1 and TRBJ2-7; 7 nucleotides line up with TRBD2. CDR3 length: 16 amino acids. Germline loops: CDR1 DFQATT, CDR2 SNEGSKA (reference sequence). V lost 1 base and J lost 3; bases outside the gene matches: 12. The CDR3 spells CSARVPLGGTVYEQYF. The CDR3 DNA follows: TGCAGTGCTAGAGTTCCCTTGGGAGGGACTGTCTACGAGCAGTACTTC.

This clonotype came up many times. The J gene is TRBJ2-1, the V gene TRBV20-1; D uncertain. V lost 5 bases to trimming and J lost 0 bases, with 14 bases between them. This CDR3 spans 15 amino acids. Germline lookup yields CDR1 DFQATT and CDR2 SNEGSKA (reference sequence). The CDR3 DNA reads TGCAGTGCTCACTTCAGACACTACTCCTACAATGAGCAGTTCTTC. This sequence encodes CSAHFRHYSYNEQFF.

This clonotype was counted only a few times. The chain uses TRBV6-1 and TRBJ2-6; TRBD2 is a possible D gene (5 bases). The V end lost 7 bases, the J end lost 3 bases, and 10 bases lay between the germline ends. CDR1 and CDR2 from the germline V gene are MNHNS and SASEGT. The CDR3 is made up of 14 amino acids. Written as DNA, the CDR3 is TGTGCCAGCAATCAGGCGGGTGGGGCCAACGTCCTGACTTTC. Amino acids: CASNQAGGANVLTF.